One sample yielded the 32 T cell receptor beta chains listed below, sequenced in a study of Ad26.COV2.S vaccination and SARS-CoV-2 variants. Treatment noted: around 19 received Ad26.COV2.S at low or high dose, single or two shots; 5 received placebo; per-sample allocation not given. Sample collection was performed on day 63 after the first vaccine or placebo injection. Using immunoSEQ multiplex PCR, the repertoire was profiled, and TCRdb retains in-frame clones only, with some absent. The sample holds over 450,000 clones, 89% seen once. This material consisted of peripheral blood, taken in a trial of Ad26.COV2.S vaccine versus placebo. The receptor source for this set is a person between 18 and 65 years old who received the Ad26.COV2.S COVID-19 vaccine or a placebo.

The V gene is TRBV19, the J gene TRBJ2-7; 7 bases are a match to TRBD2. J lost 3 bases, V lost 8 bases, and 7 bases had no gene match. CDR3 size: 13 residues. Per germline, CDR1 LNHDA and CDR2 SQIVND (reference sequence). For the CDR3, the DNA is TGTGCCAGTTCGAGGGGAGGGCTCTACGAGCAGTACTTC. Translating gives CASSRGGLYEQYF.

The rearrangement joins TRBV5-8 to TRBJ2-7; 12 bases are a match to TRBD2. Trimming cost V 4 bases and J 5 bases; bases outside gene matches: 7. Germline CDR1 is SGHTS and CDR2 is YDEGEE. The CDR3 length is 15 residues. CDR3 sequence: CASSPRLAGVNEQYF. The CDR3 DNA follows: TGTGCCAGCAGCCCACGACTAGCGGGAGTTAACGAGCAGTACTTC.

V is TRBV25-1 and J is TRBJ2-5, with 9 bases that match TRBD1. The CDR3 is 16 amino acids. V trimming: 3 bases; J trimming: 4 bases; junction bases outside the gene matches: 9. The V gene's germline CDR1 is MGHDK and CDR2 SYGVNS. CDR3 amino acids: CASSDAPTGGRETQYF. The CDR3 DNA follows: TGTGCCAGCAGTGACGCACCAACAGGGGGCAGAGAGACCCAGTACTTC.

The genes are TRBV14 and TRBJ2-1; D may correspond to TRBD1 or TRBD2 (5 bases each). The CDR3 runs 15 residues. Looked up from germline, CDR1 is SGHDN and CDR2 is FVKESK. The ends were cut back, 4 bases at V and 2 bases at J, with 12 bases in the middle. As DNA, the CDR3 is TGTGCCAGCAGCCTCTTTGGGGGTACCTACAATGAGCAGTTCTTC. Amino acid sequence: CASSLFGGTYNEQFF.

This chain connects TRBV19 to TRBJ1-5; D gene unclear. Trimming took off 3 bases at V and 4 bases at J, with 4 bases between the two ends. Per the germline V gene, CDR1 is LNHDA and CDR2 is SQIVND (reference sequence). The length of the CDR3 is 12 residues. The CDR3 sequence: CASSMQNQPQHF. CDR3 DNA: TGTGCCAGTAGTATGCAGAATCAGCCCCAGCATTTT.

The chain recombines TRBV7-3 with TRBJ2-1; D remains unclear. Trimming stripped 2 bases from V and 8 bases from J, with 13 bases between. This CDR3 has 14 amino acids. From germline, CDR1 is SGHTA and CDR2 FQGTGA. CDR3 amino acids: CASSLLPPGDEQFF. The CDR3 bases are TGTGCCAGCAGCTTACTCCCACCAGGCGATGAGCAGTTCTTC.

The chain joins TRBV7-6 to TRBJ2-7; 10 bases line up with TRBD1. CDR3 size: 16 residues. V dropped 2 bases and J dropped 2; count of bases not matched to a gene: 6. Germline CDR1 SGHVS, CDR2 FNYEAQ. The CDR3 DNA is TGTGCCAGCAGCTTATTGGGGGGACAGGGGACCTACGAGCAGTACTTC. Its protein product is CASSLLGGQGTYEQYF.

This chain connects TRBV18 to TRBJ2-7; a possible D gene is TRBD2 (7 bases). The V and J ends lost 1 base and 4 bases respectively, with 20 bases between them. Germline V CDR1 and CDR2: KGHSH, LQKENI. The CDR3 covers 17 residues. In nucleotides, the CDR3 is TGTGCCAGCTCACCACGGGGGGCTCGCGGGAGATCTTACGAGCAGTACTTC. This encodes CASSPRGARGRSYEQYF.

The chain couples TRBV7-9 to TRBJ2-2, with TRBD2 identical over 13 bases. The V gene end was trimmed by 5 bases and the J gene end by 0 bases; junction bases not matched to a gene: 6. The CDR3 totals 18 residues. Per germline, CDR1 SEHNR and CDR2 FQNEAQ (reference sequence). In nucleotides, the CDR3 is TGTGCCAGCAGCCTCCCGGGACTAGCGGGGCCGAACACCGGGGAGCTGTTTTTT. Its translation: CASSLPGLAGPNTGELFF.

The CDR3 DNA reads as TGTGCCAGCAGCAAAAGGGGCCGAGTTGGGGAGGCCTATGGCTACACCTTC. This encodes CASSKRGRVGEAYGYTF. The V gene is TRBV21-1, the J gene TRBJ1-2. TRBV21-1 is assigned pseudogene status. CDR3 length: 17 residues.

This sequence joins TRBV6-2 or TRBV6-3 and TRBJ1-2; weak D call: TRBD1 (5 bases). CDR1 is MNHEY, CDR2 SVGEGT, per germline. Deletions cut 6 bases from V and 0 bases from J, with 23 bases between. This CDR3 contains 18 residues. CDR3 sequence (DNA): TGTGCCAGCAGACCTCTCATTTTGACAGCCACGACTAACTATGGCTACACCTTC. It codes for CASRPLILTATTNYGYTF.

Only one count was recorded for this clone. The V gene is TRBV7-6, the J gene TRBJ2-7, with D perhaps TRBD1 (5 bases). Between the trimmed V and J ends, which lost 5 bases and 0 bases, there was a span of 23 bases. The CDR3 has 18 residues. Germline V gene sequence: CDR1 SGHVS, CDR2 FNYEAQ. The CDR3 spells CASSPRVAGKESSYEQYF. In DNA, the CDR3 is TGTGCCAGCAGCCCTAGGGTGGCAGGGAAAGAAAGCTCCTACGAGCAGTACTTC.

The CDR3 protein is CASSYFAGTHEQFF. As DNA, the CDR3 is TGTGCCAGCAGCTACTTTGCGGGGACGCATGAGCAGTTCTTC. The chain couples TRBV11-2 to TRBJ2-1, with D possibly TRBD2 on 6 matching bases. Germline V gene lookup returns CDR1 SGHAT and CDR2 FQNNGV. Trimming pared 4 bases from V and 8 bases from J, leaving 15 bases between. This CDR3 has 14 amino acids.

To note about this clone: The identical CDR3 is also encoded by other nucleotide sequences in the sample. The chain joins TRBV6-5 to TRBJ2-7, with D maybe TRBD2 (6 bases). Germline values: CDR1 MNHEY, CDR2 SVGAGI. Trimming removed 3 bases from V and 2 bases from J, with 11 bases in between. CDR3 length equals 14 residues. The CDR3 spells CASSYSTGAYEQYF. CDR3 nucleotide sequence: TGTGCCAGCAGTTATAGTACGGGGGCCTACGAGCAGTACTTC.

This clone showed up just a few times. This chain uses TRBV10-1 with TRBJ1-5; D gene unclear. Trimming pared 3 bases from V and 7 bases from J, leaving 7 bases between. The CDR3 is 12 amino acids. CDR1 WNHNN and CDR2 SYGVQD come from the germline V gene (reference sequence). This chain's CDR3 is CASSDGRQPQHF. CDR3 bases: TGCGCCAGCAGTGACGGGAGACAGCCCCAGCATTTT.

This rearrangement joins TRBV7-8 to TRBJ2-1; 8 bases map to TRBD2. CDR1 and CDR2 from the germline V gene are SGHVS and FQNEAQ. V shed 5 bases and J 3 bases; nucleotides not matched to a gene: 6. The CDR3 sequence is 15 residues long. The CDR3 loop is CASSGLLAVYNEQFF. The CDR3 bases are TGTGCCAGCAGCGGATTACTAGCGGTCTACAATGAGCAGTTCTTC.

This chain links TRBV2 with TRBJ1-6, with D possibly being TRBD1 (6 bases). The CDR3 is 13 amino acids. CDR1 and CDR2 (germline): SNHLY, FYNNEI. Trimming removed 7 bases from V and 7 bases from J, with 11 bases in between. The CDR3 reads CASTGTPNSPLHF. The CDR3 DNA reads TGTGCCAGCACAGGGACACCAAATTCACCCCTCCACTTT.

Concerning this clone: Other nucleotide sequences from this sample produce the same CDR3. J is TRBJ1-2 and V is TRBV3-1 (or the pseudogene TRBV3-2); TRBD1 matches at 8 bases. The CDR3 is made up of 14 amino acids. Germline lookup yields CDR1 LGHDT and CDR2 YNNKEL (reference sequence). J gave up 8 bases and V 1 base, and 6 bases lay outside the gene matches. CDR3: CASSQGAGGYGYTF. The DNA for the CDR3 is TGTGCCAGCAGCCAAGGGGCAGGGGGCTACGGCTACACCTTC.

The chain combines TRBV7-2 with TRBJ2-1; tentative D call: TRBD2 (6 bases). This CDR3 region has 15 residues. Germline V gene sequence: CDR1 SGHTA, CDR2 FQGNSA. Trimming removed 3 bases from V and 10 bases from J, with 19 bases in between. The CDR3 coding sequence is TGTGCCAGCAGCTTTGCAGCGGGCCTCCGTGGGGAGCAGTTCTTC. Amino acid sequence: CASSFAAGLRGEQFF.

The V call is TRBV10-3, the J call TRBJ2-5, with D perhaps matching TRBD1 (6 bases). This CDR3 contains 14 residues. The V and J ends lost 5 bases and 1 base respectively, with 11 bases between them. Germline values: CDR1 ENHRY, CDR2 SYGVKD. CDR3 sequence (DNA): TGTGCCATCAGTTCCGGACAGACCCAAGAGACCCAGTACTTC. Translated: CAISSGQTQETQYF.

This clone has only a few counts. The chain is built from TRBV2 and TRBJ1-5; no definite D call. The germline V gene encodes CDR1 SNHLY and CDR2 FYNNEI. The CDR3 runs 16 residues. With 3 bases removed from V and 2 bases from J, the gap between germline ends came to 14 bases. The CDR3 region is CASSDLAGGGNQPQHF. The CDR3 nucleotides read TGTGCCAGCAGTGACCTGGCGGGTGGTGGCAATCAGCCCCAGCATTTT.

This clone was seen just once. The chain carries TRBV28 and TRBJ2-1, with 9 bases fitting TRBD2. CDR1 and CDR2 (germline): MDHEN, SYDVKM. Trimming at V came to 3 bases and at J to 8 bases, leaving 8 bases not matched to a gene. The CDR3 runs 15 residues. Here the CDR3 DNA reads TGTGCCAGCAGTTTTGTTAGCGGGAGTCGGTATGAGCAGTTCTTC. It codes for CASSFVSGSRYEQFF.

J is TRBJ1-2 and V is TRBV28; no firm D call. Germline V gene lookup returns CDR1 MDHEN and CDR2 SYDVKM. Trimming shortened V by 5 bases and J by 6 bases, and 19 bases separated the two germline ends. The CDR3 is 15 amino acids. The CDR3 DNA reads TGTGCCAGCAGTGGAATTGGGGAGGGTCGAGATGGCTACACCTTC. Its translation is CASSGIGEGRDGYTF.

The rearrangement links TRBV19 to TRBJ2-2; D is unresolved. Germline V gene sequence: CDR1 LNHDA, CDR2 SQIVND (reference sequence). Trimming removed 9 bases at V and 6 bases at J, with 14 bases between. CDR3 length equals 13 residues. Here the CDR3 DNA reads TGTGCCAGCGGGCCCTCGTGGTCCGGGGAGCTGTTTTTT. This translates into CASGPSWSGELFF.

The chain recombines TRBV24-1 with TRBJ1-4; 7 bases agree with TRBD1. CDR1 is KGHDR, CDR2 SFDVKD, per germline. With 4 bases clipped from V and 1 base from J, the junction kept 8 bases outside the gene matches. The CDR3 length is 17 residues. In DNA form, the CDR3 reads TGTGCCACCAGTGAGCACCTCGACAGGGAAACTAATGAAAAACTGTTTTTT. Its protein is CATSEHLDRETNEKLFF.

The V gene is TRBV28, the J gene TRBJ2-7; D may match TRBD1 or TRBD2 (6 bases each). CDR1 MDHEN and CDR2 SYDVKM come from the germline V gene. The ends were cut back, 8 bases at V and 2 bases at J, with 19 bases in the middle. The CDR3 loop spans 15 amino acids. The CDR3 here is CASGRVGGGTYEQYF. The CDR3 coding sequence is TGTGCCAGCGGACGTGTTGGAGGGGGGACCTACGAGCAGTACTTC.

This rearrangement joins TRBV29-1 to TRBJ2-1, with TRBD2 as a possible D gene (5 bases). The CDR3 length is 12 residues. V was clipped by 4 bases and J by 8 bases, with 12 bases between them. From germline, CDR1 is SQVTM and CDR2 ANQGSEA. The CDR3, as DNA: TGCAGCGTTGTGAGGGCGGTGGATGAGCAGTTCTTC. Translated: CSVVRAVDEQFF.

The V and J genes are TRBV27 and TRBJ2-6; 9 nucleotides line up with TRBD1. The V gene end was trimmed by 6 bases and the J gene end by 3 bases; junction bases not matched to a gene: 9. The CDR3 extends over 17 amino acids. The V gene's germline CDR1 is MNHEY and CDR2 SMNVEV (reference sequence). CDR3 nucleotides: TGTGCCAGCAGCCTAACAACAGGGGGCGGTGGGGCCAACGTCCTGACTTTC. Amino acids: CASSLTTGGGGANVLTF.

V gene TRBV9 combines with J gene TRBJ1-2; no clear D gene. CDR3 length equals 15 residues. CDR1 SGDLS and CDR2 YYNGEE come from the germline V gene. V lost 0 bases and J lost 2, with 11 bases in between. CDR3 amino acids: CASSVAPITNYGYTF. CDR3 sequence (DNA): TGTGCCAGCAGCGTAGCTCCCATCACGAACTATGGCTACACCTTC.

The genes are TRBV4-1 and TRBJ1-5, with 7 bases fitting TRBD1. Germline V gives CDR1 MGHRA, CDR2 YSYEKL. With V trimmed by 4 bases and J by 7 bases, 7 bases remained unmatched. This CDR3 is 14 amino acids long. The CDR3 coding sequence is TGCGCCAGCAGCCGGACAACAGGGGCCCAGCCCCAGCATTTT. Protein: CASSRTTGAQPQHF.

The genes are TRBV6-5 and TRBJ1-1; D gene unclear. V was trimmed by 8 bases and J by 1 base, leaving 11 bases between them. The V gene's germline CDR1 is MNHEY and CDR2 SVGAGI. The CDR3 sequence is 13 residues long. This chain's CDR3 is CASSRARNTEAFF. CDR3 nucleotides: TGTGCCAGCTCGAGAGCCAGGAACACTGAAGCTTTCTTT.

This sequence joins TRBV21-1 and TRBJ2-1; TRBD1, the table's D call, lacks a check against the DNA. TRBV21-1 is labeled a pseudogene. The CDR3 has 17 residues. CDR3 sequence: CASSTSPGRGSDNEQFF. The CDR3 DNA reads TGTGCCAGCAGCACCTCCCCTGGCAGGGGCTCCGACAATGAGCAGTTCTTC.